This is a list of T cell receptor beta chains from one sample in a study of T cells in narcolepsy. Sequenced by immunoSEQ multiplex PCR; TCRdb stores in-frame clones only, minus some. The sample contains about 20,000 clones, around four fifths of which appear only once. Sequenced input: memory (CD45RA-) CD4+ T cells from blood. The receptors derive from a human donor in good health. The CDR3 runs from the conserved cysteine through the conserved F or W. Each record gives: V gene, clone size, J gene, D gene, CDR3 DNA, CDR3 protein. The D gene is left open where the match is weak. Size is stated for part of the rows, as once, few or many counts, or as a class when the clone is expanded.

TRBV28	.	TRBJ1-2	.	TGTGCCAGCAGGGTACAGGGTCCGGACGGGTACACCTTC	CASRVQGPDGYTF
TRBV28	.	TRBJ1-5	.	TGTGCCAGCAGTTTAGGGGGATCGGGCGGCAATCAGCCCCAGCATTTT	CASSLGGSGGNQPQHF
TRBV4-2	.	TRBJ2-2	.	TGTGCCAGCAGCCAAGATGTCGGGTCGACCGGGGAGCTGTTTTTT	CASSQDVGSTGELFF
TRBV4-3	.	TRBJ1-5	.	TGCGCCAGCAGCCAAGATGCAGTTAGCAATCAGCCCCAGCATTTT	CASSQDAVSNQPQHF
TRBV6-1	.	TRBJ2-5	.	TGTGCCAGCAAGAGGGACCTGGGGCAAGAGACCCAGTACTTC	CASKRDLGQETQYF
TRBV27	.	TRBJ2-1	TRBD1	TGTGCCAGCCGATCCCGGACAGGGATAGGTGAGCAGTTCTTC	CASRSRTGIGEQFF
TRBV7-2	.	TRBJ2-2	.	TGTGCCAGCAGCTTATTGGGACCTACCACCGGGGAGCTGTTTTTT	CASSLLGPTTGELFF
TRBV7-2	.	TRBJ2-3	TRBD2	TGTGCCAGCAGCCCATGGACTAGCGGGAGGAGCGCAGATACGCAGTATTTT	CASSPWTSGRSADTQYF
TRBV4-3	.	TRBJ2-3	TRBD2	TGCGCCAGCAGCCTTCAGGGACTAGCGGGAGGCCCCGGCCCCACAGATACGCAGTATTTT	CASSLQGLAGGPGPTDTQYF
TRBV7-2	.	TRBJ2-7	.	TGTGCCAGCAGTTCCCGGGATCATCTACCTCAGTACTTC	CASSSRDHLPQYF
TRBV30	.	TRBJ1-1	.	TGTGCCCGAAAGGAGGGCCCAGAGACTGAAGCTTTCTTT	CARKEGPETEAFF
TRBV6-5	once	TRBJ1-1	.	TGTGCCAGCAGTTACGCAGGGTTGAACACTGAAGCTTTCTTT	CASSYAGLNTEAFF
TRBV6-1	.	TRBJ1-3	.	TGTGCCAGCAGTGAAGGAGGTCTGGGCACCATATATTTT	CASSEGGLGTIYF
TRBV7-3	.	TRBJ2-3	.	TGTGCCAGCAGCTTACCAACCGATACGCAGTATTTT	CASSLPTDTQYF
TRBV9	.	TRBJ1-4	TRBD1	TGTGCCAGCAGCGTAGGGACAGGGGGAAGGACTAATGAAAAACTGTTTTTT	CASSVGTGGRTNEKLFF
TRBV7-8	.	TRBJ2-7	TRBD1	TGTGCCAGCAGCTTAGGGCCGGACAGGGGAACCGAGCAGTACTTC	CASSLGPDRGTEQYF
TRBV7-6	.	TRBJ2-7	TRBD1	TGTGCCAGCAGCTTAAGGCGGTCCGGGACAGGGGTAGGCTACGAGCAGTACTTC	CASSLRRSGTGVGYEQYF
TRBV10-3	once	TRBJ1-5	TRBD1	TGTGCCATCGCCATTGACAGGGTTGAACCCCAGCATTTT	CAIAIDRVEPQHF
TRBV4-1	.	TRBJ2-2	TRBD1	TGCGCCAGCAGCCAAGAGGGACAGGGGGCGAGCGCGAACACCGGGGAGCTGTTTTTT	CASSQEGQGASANTGELFF
TRBV27	once	TRBJ2-5	.	TGTGCCAGCAGTTTAAACCCAACAGGAGAGACCCAGTACTTC	CASSLNPTGETQYF
TRBV5-4	.	TRBJ2-3	.	TGTGCCAGCAGCTTGGATTACTCCCCCCGGTATTTT	CASSLDYSPRYF
TRBV4-3	.	TRBJ1-2	TRBD1	TGCGCCAGCAGCCGAGACCGGACAGGGGGCCTCCCCCCTATTGGCTACACCTTC	CASSRDRTGGLPPIGYTF
TRBV19	few	TRBJ2-1	TRBD2	TGTGCCAGTGGCCGGGGGGTGAGTGAGCAGTTCTTC	CASGRGVSEQFF
TRBV4-2	.	TRBJ1-2	.	TGTGCCAGCAGTCGGAGGTTGGACGGTGGCTACACCTTC	CASSRRLDGGYTF
TRBV19	.	TRBJ2-7	TRBD2	TGTGCCAGTAGTATATCGCCGACTAGCGACCGTTACGAGCAGTACTTC	CASSISPTSDRYEQYF
TRBV5-5	.	TRBJ1-5	.	TGTGCCAGCAGCTTGCTGCAGGGGACTAGCAATCAGCCCCAGCATTTT	CASSLLQGTSNQPQHF
TRBV6-4	.	TRBJ2-1	TRBD1	TGTGCCAGCAGTGACTCGGGACAGCTAATCAATGAGCAGTTCTTC	CASSDSGQLINEQFF
TRBV7-2	.	TRBJ2-7	.	TGTGCCAGCAGCTTAGCACTTGTTTATGCGACAGACCAAACCTACGAGCAGTACTTC	CASSLALVYATDQTYEQYF